A single sample is the source of the 25 T cell receptor beta chains below, sequenced in a study of Graves' ophthalmopathy and Graves' hyperthyroidism. The authors amplified TCR beta CDR3 regions from RNA transcripts. First-round RT-PCR relied on HTBI primers, and a second-round multiplex PCR came next. TCRdb recomputed calls from the multiplex PCR reads with MiXCR, one row per CDR3 protein. Among 400,000 or so distinct CDR3 sequences, 17% were seen once, and the ten largest hold 2.4%. The sample consisted of peripheral blood. These receptors were taken from an adult woman with stable Graves' hyperthyroidism.

There are many counts of this clonotype. The V and J genes are TRBV7-7 and TRBJ2-5, with a weak D call TRBD2 (5 bases). The CDR3 loop spans 10 amino acids. Germline CDR1 reads SSHAT; CDR2 reads FNYEAQ (reference sequence). CDR3 sequence: CARLAETQYF. The CDR3 bases are TGTGCTAGGCTAGCAGAGACCCAGTACTTC.

Ten or more counts support this clonotype. This sequence joins TRBV6-1 and TRBJ1-1, with 7 bases lining up with TRBD1. The CDR3 spans 13 residues. The germline V gene encodes CDR1 MNHNS and CDR2 SASEGT. Trimming took 5 bases from V and 4 from J; bases not matched to a gene: 4. The CDR3 here is CASSIAGGTEAFF. The CDR3 bases are TGTGCCAGCAGTATTGCAGGGGGCACTGAAGCTTTCTTT.

This clonotype showed up many times. This chain connects TRBV27 to TRBJ2-5; TRBD1 matches at 10 bases. The CDR3 has 15 amino acids. The ends lost 5 bases at V and 4 bases at J; junction bases unmatched: 7. Looked up from germline, CDR1 is MNHEY and CDR2 is SMNVEV (reference sequence). CDR3 sequence (DNA): TGTGCCAGCAGTGGGGGACAGGGGCAGGTAGAGACCCAGTACTTC. Protein product: CASSGGQGQVETQYF.

This clonotype came up many times. The genes are TRBV7-9 and TRBJ1-2, with 8 bases that match TRBD1. V shed 5 bases, J shed 3 bases, and the junction held 8 bases outside the gene matches. Germline lookup yields CDR1 SEHNR and CDR2 FQNEAQ (reference sequence). The CDR3 has 15 amino acids. This CDR3 is CASSASGTGHYGYTF. As DNA, the CDR3 is TGTGCCAGCAGCGCTTCCGGGACAGGACACTATGGCTACACCTTC.

This clonotype was detected many times. The genes are TRBV2 and TRBJ1-2; D is unclear. Trimming stripped 3 bases from V and 3 bases from J, with 11 bases between. Germline V gives CDR1 SNHLY, CDR2 FYNNEI. The CDR3 sequence is 14 residues long. The CDR3 here is CASSDPGWHYGYTF. In DNA, the CDR3 is TGTGCCAGCAGTGACCCGGGGTGGCACTATGGCTACACCTTC. Full variable domain (rest looked up from reference TRBV2 and TRBJ1-2): EPEVTQTPSHQVTQMGQEVILRCVPISNHLYFYWYRQILGQKVEFLVSFYNNEISEKSEIFDDQFSVERPDGSNFTLKIRSTKLEDSAMYFCASSDPGWHYGYTFGSGTRLTVV.

The chain employs TRBV6-5 and TRBJ1-5; D is undetermined. Trimming removed 6 bases from V and 5 bases from J, with 11 bases in between. Germline V gives CDR1 MNHEY, CDR2 SVGAGI. The CDR3 loop spans 13 amino acids. The CDR3 DNA is TGTGCCAGCAGATTACTTCCGGATCAGCCCCAGCATTTT. Translation gives CASRLLPDQPQHF.

This clonotype turned up a few times. The chain has TRBV16 and TRBJ2-7, with TRBD1 matching 11 bases. This CDR3 has 14 amino acids. Per the germline V gene, CDR1 is KGHSY and CDR2 is FQNENV. V lost 3 bases and J lost 6; bases outside the gene matches: 4. The CDR3 sequence is CASSQWTGGGEQYF. CDR3 bases: TGTGCCAGCAGCCAGTGGACAGGGGGCGGCGAGCAGTACTTC.

At least ten counts were recorded for this clonotype. V is TRBV2 and J is TRBJ2-5; the D gene is possibly TRBD2 (6 bases). The CDR3 spans 14 residues. Germline lookup yields CDR1 SNHLY and CDR2 FYNNEI. V lost 6 bases to trimming and J lost 4 bases, with 15 bases between them. The CDR3 region has the DNA TGTGCCAGCAGGGCTTACACGGGAGTAGAGACCCAGTACTTC. Its translation: CASRAYTGVETQYF.

This clonotype has at least ten counts. The V call is TRBV28, the J call TRBJ2-7, with D perhaps TRBD1 or TRBD2 (5 bases each). Deletions cut 2 bases from V and 4 bases from J, with 9 bases between. The CDR3 extends over 13 amino acids. Germline V gives CDR1 MDHEN, CDR2 SYDVKM. CDR3 amino acids: CASSLAREYEQYF. DNA of the CDR3: TGTGCCAGCAGTTTAGCCAGGGAGTACGAGCAGTACTTC.

This clonotype showed up just a few times. The V and J genes are TRBV12-3 or TRBV12-4 and TRBJ2-1; 12 bases line up with TRBD2. V shed 2 bases and J 7 bases; nucleotides not matched to a gene: 15. CDR3 length: 19 residues. DNA for the CDR3: TGTGCCAGCAGTTTATCTCTGCGAGGGCTAGCGGGAGGGCCAAATGAGCAGTTCTTC. Residues: CASSLSLRGLAGGPNEQFF.

The chain links TRBV7-2 to TRBJ2-2; D gene uncertain. The CDR3 loop spans 14 amino acids. With 0 bases removed from V and 6 bases from J, the gap between germline ends came to 8 bases. Germline V gene data show CDR1 as SGHTA and CDR2 as FQGNSA. The CDR3 sequence is CASSLARSAGELFF. The CDR3 bases are TGTGCCAGCAGCTTAGCACGGTCGGCCGGGGAGCTGTTTTTT.

The sample holds many counts of this clonotype. The chain carries TRBV2 and TRBJ1-1, with D hard to call. From germline, CDR1 is SNHLY and CDR2 FYNNEI. The CDR3 runs 12 residues. V lost 7 bases, J lost 7 bases, and 13 bases lay in between. Here the CDR3 DNA reads TGTGCCAGCACTTGGGCGGCGGGTGAAGCTTTCTTT. Translated: CASTWAAGEAFF.

The chain links TRBV18 to TRBJ1-1; D is perhaps TRBD1 (5 bases). The germline CDR1 and CDR2 sequences are KGHSH and LQKENI. Trimming stripped 3 bases from V and 1 base from J, with 12 bases between. This CDR3 region has 15 residues. The CDR3 reads CASSPTWQGNTEAFF. CDR3 nucleotide sequence: TGTGCCAGCTCACCTACGTGGCAGGGGAACACTGAAGCTTTCTTT.

This clonotype was observed many times. The chain is built from TRBV29-1 and TRBJ1-5; no definite D call. V was pared by 6 bases and J by 2 bases, with 17 bases between. The CDR3 is made up of 15 amino acids. CDR1 and CDR2 (germline): SQVTM, ANQGSEA. The CDR3 spells CSVVVGSDRNQPQHF. In DNA, the CDR3 is TGCAGCGTGGTCGTGGGTTCCGATCGCAATCAGCCCCAGCATTTT.

This clonotype appeared many times. The V gene is TRBV20-1, the J gene TRBJ2-7; 10 bases map to TRBD2. The V segment lost 3 bases and the J segment 3 bases; nucleotides outside the gene matches: 2. The germline gives CDR1 DFQATT, CDR2 SNEGSKA (reference sequence). This CDR3 is built from 13 residues. The CDR3 reads CSARGTSVYEQYF. CDR3 in DNA: TGCAGTGCTAGGGGGACTAGCGTCTACGAGCAGTACTTC.

In its sample, this clonotype was seen many times. CDR3 sequence: CASGGGLDETQYF. The CDR3 coding sequence is TGTGCCAGCGGCGGGGGGTTAGACGAGACCCAGTACTTC. The rearrangement uses TRBV2 and TRBJ2-5, with 8 bases lining up with TRBD2. Germline V gene data show CDR1 as SNHLY and CDR2 as FYNNEI. The CDR3 is 13 residues long. V trimming: 8 bases; J trimming: 5 bases; junction bases outside the gene matches: 7.

This clonotype was seen many times. The CDR3 DNA reads TGTGCCAGCAGCGTTGAGGGGGCCGCTGGCTACACCTTC. Encoded protein: CASSVEGAAGYTF. The chain links TRBV13 to TRBJ1-2; 7 bases agree with TRBD1. V shed 5 bases and J 7 bases; nucleotides not matched to a gene: 7. Germline V gene data show CDR1 as PRHDT and CDR2 as FYEKMQ (reference sequence). The CDR3 runs 13 residues.

This clonotype was seen ten or more times. The rearrangement links TRBV6-5 to TRBJ2-7; no clear D. Trimming took off 7 bases at V and 2 bases at J, with 12 bases between the two ends. The CDR3 loop spans 13 amino acids. Germline V gene sequence: CDR1 MNHEY, CDR2 SVGAGI. The CDR3 DNA sequence: TGTGCCAGCACCATGACCGGAACCTACGAGCAGTACTTC. Protein sequence: CASTMTGTYEQYF.

This clonotype was seen repeatedly, ten times or more. J is TRBJ1-1 and V is TRBV4-1; tentatively, D is TRBD1 (5 bases). Trimming stripped 0 bases from V and 0 bases from J, with 17 bases between. This CDR3 comprises 18 residues. Germline assignment: CDR1 MGHRA and CDR2 YSYEKL. The CDR3 region has the DNA TGCGCCAGCAGCCAAGATCCAGGGAATTCAGCCATGAACACTGAAGCTTTCTTT. Encoded protein: CASSQDPGNSAMNTEAFF.

This clonotype showed up many times. V and J are TRBV5-1 and TRBJ2-7, with D hard to call. The CDR3 sequence is 14 residues long. The V end lost 1 base, the J end lost 3 bases, and 11 bases lay between the germline ends. From germline, CDR1 is SGHRS and CDR2 YFSETQ. The CDR3 DNA sequence: TGCGCCAGCAGCTTGAGTACGGGCGACTACGAGCAGTACTTC. It is translated as CASSLSTGDYEQYF.

V is TRBV9 and J is TRBJ2-7; D is possibly TRBD1 (6 bases). Germline CDR1 and CDR2: SGDLS and YYNGEE. This CDR3 comprises 14 residues. The V and J ends lost 0 bases and 2 bases respectively, with 9 bases between them. CDR3 residues: CASSVAGVPYEQYF. In nucleotides, the CDR3 is TGTGCCAGCAGCGTAGCAGGGGTTCCCTACGAGCAGTACTTC.

This clonotype was seen many times. This chain links TRBV12-3 or TRBV12-4 with TRBJ2-2, with TRBD2 identical over 7 bases. V trimming: 3 bases; J trimming: 8 bases; junction bases outside the gene matches: 12. The length of the CDR3 is 16 residues. This CDR3 is CASSFGLTLGGGELFF. CDR3 sequence (DNA): TGTGCCAGCAGTTTTGGACTAACCCTCGGGGGGGGGGAGCTGTTTTTT.

There are many counts of this clonotype. The rearrangement uses TRBV11-2 and TRBJ1-6; 7 nucleotides agree with TRBD1. CDR3 length: 16 amino acids. The V gene end was trimmed by 5 bases and the J gene end by 4 bases; junction bases not matched to a gene: 8. Germline V gene data show CDR1 as SGHAT and CDR2 as FQNNGV. The chain's CDR3 is CASSRWDRSYNSPLHF. The CDR3 region has the DNA TGTGCCAGCAGCCGCTGGGACAGATCGTATAATTCACCCCTCCACTTT.

This clonotype was counted many times. The chain is built from TRBV2 and TRBJ2-2; 14 nucleotides match TRBD2. After removal of 11 bases from V and 4 bases from J, the junction contained 6 bases not matched to a gene. The CDR3 length is 15 residues. Germline V gene lookup returns CDR1 SNHLY and CDR2 FYNNEI. CDR3 in amino acids: CAGGTSGRSTGELFF. The CDR3 DNA is TGTGCCGGAGGGACTAGCGGGAGATCCACCGGGGAGCTGTTTTTT.

This clonotype was detected a few times. The chain couples TRBV30 to TRBJ2-7, with D perhaps matching TRBD1 (6 bases). The CDR3 extends over 13 amino acids. Trimming left V 1 base short and J 3 bases short, with 10 bases between. Germline V lookup: CDR1 GTSNPN, CDR2 SVGIG (reference sequence). CDR3 in amino acids: CAWSGGQFYEQYF. The CDR3 DNA reads TGTGCCTGGAGTGGCGGACAGTTCTACGAGCAGTACTTC.